Given below is one T cell receptor beta chain in context. These data are taken from a study of blood T cell repertoires in COVID-19. The germline V gene encodes CDR1 SGHTA and CDR2 FQGTGA. V lost 1 base, J lost 7 bases, and 8 bases lay in between. The CDR3 spans 13 residues. As handled by the study authors: Reference gene primer amplification gave estimated nucleated cell counts. Clones were sequenced by immunoSEQ multiplex PCR, and TCRdb holds only the in-frame ones, with some missing. V and J calls and clone size are given by that table; D and trimming were obtained from the DNA. The profile shows under 150,000 clones, about 83% of them singletons.

This TCR derives from a man aged 40-50 years with active or convalescent COVID-19. The sample consisted of peripheral blood. V usage is TRBV7-3 and J usage is TRBJ1-5; no reliable D call. This chain's CDR3 is CASSLRRGQPQHF. CDR3 DNA: TGTGCCAGCAGCTTAAGACGGGGACAGCCCCAGCATTTT.